Listed below are T cell receptor beta chains from one sample, sequenced in a study of spatial heterogeneity in lung cancer. TCRdb used MiXCR to reprocess the 5' RACE reads, holding one entry per CDR3 protein. The data show 25,000 to 30,000 distinct CDR3 sequences, with around 13% seen just once and 25% held by the top ten. The sample consisted of PBMCs, taken at surgery. All receptors come from a female donor with early-stage non-small cell lung cancer. CDR3s include the opening cysteine and the closing phenylalanine or tryptophan. A D gene is named only where the DNA matches it firmly. Expanded clones are given a class, and other clones once, few, many or no size at all.

v_gene: TRBV7-9
abundance: few
j_gene: TRBJ2-1
d_gene: -
CDR3aa: CASTSPWVGEQFF
CDR3nt: TGTGCCAGCACCTCACCCTGGGTAGGCGAGCAGTTCTTC

v_gene: TRBV5-1
abundance: many
j_gene: TRBJ1-3
d_gene: TRBD1
CDR3aa: CASSHAGTASGNTIYF
CDR3nt: TGCGCCAGCAGCCACGCCGGGACAGCCTCTGGAAACACCATATATTTT

v_gene: TRBV20-1
abundance: -
j_gene: TRBJ1-2
d_gene: -
CDR3aa: CSALTRRGGYGYTF
CDR3nt: TGCAGTGCTTTAACACGAAGGGGGGGCTATGGCTACACCTTC

v_gene: TRBV12-5
abundance: many
j_gene: TRBJ1-2
d_gene: -
CDR3aa: CASGDRRGYTF
CDR3nt: TGTGCTAGTGGTGATCGGCGGGGCTACACCTTC

v_gene: TRBV9
abundance: many
j_gene: TRBJ2-2
d_gene: TRBD2
CDR3aa: CASSLRTSANTGELFF
CDR3nt: TGTGCCAGCAGCCTCCGGACTAGCGCAAACACCGGGGAGCTGTTTTTT

v_gene: TRBV4-1
abundance: many
j_gene: TRBJ2-1
d_gene: -
CDR3aa: CASSQDPERGNEQFF
CDR3nt: TGCGCCAGCAGCCAAGACCCCGAAAGGGGCAATGAGCAGTTCTTC

v_gene: TRBV6-6
abundance: many
j_gene: TRBJ1-5
d_gene: TRBD1
CDR3aa: CASRRDRGQGQPQHF
CDR3nt: TGTGCCAGCAGAAGGGACAGGGGGCAGGGTCAGCCCCAGCATTTT

v_gene: TRBV28
abundance: -
j_gene: TRBJ2-3
d_gene: -
CDR3aa: CASSPSWAAGTDTQYF
CDR3nt: TGTGCCAGCAGTCCCTCCTGGGCGGCAGGCACAGATACGCAGTATTTT

v_gene: TRBV6-5
abundance: few
j_gene: TRBJ2-7
d_gene: TRBD1
CDR3aa: CASSRAGTGVYEQYF
CDR3nt: TGTGCCAGCAGCCGGGCCGGGACAGGGGTCTACGAGCAGTACTTC

v_gene: TRBV30
abundance: many
j_gene: TRBJ2-1
d_gene: TRBD1
CDR3aa: CAWIGQGPYNEQFF
CDR3nt: TGTGCCTGGATCGGACAGGGCCCATACAATGAGCAGTTCTTC

v_gene: TRBV28
abundance: many
j_gene: TRBJ1-5
d_gene: -
CDR3aa: CASSLGRNQPQHF
CDR3nt: TGTGCCAGCAGTTTGGGCCGTAATCAGCCCCAGCATTTT

v_gene: TRBV24-1
abundance: many
j_gene: TRBJ2-5
d_gene: TRBD2
CDR3aa: CATSDFGTSEGETQYF
CDR3nt: TGTGCCACCAGTGATTTCGGGACTAGCGAAGGGGAGACCCAGTACTTC

v_gene: TRBV28
abundance: few
j_gene: TRBJ1-2
d_gene: -
CDR3aa: CASSSQGFHGYTF
CDR3nt: TGTGCCAGCAGTTCCCAGGGGTTTCATGGCTACACCTTC

v_gene: TRBV10-3
abundance: medium-sized
j_gene: TRBJ2-3
d_gene: -
CDR3aa: CAISGRDSTDTQYF
CDR3nt: TGTGCCATCAGTGGTCGCGACAGCACAGATACGCAGTATTTT

v_gene: TRBV28
abundance: few
j_gene: TRBJ1-2
d_gene: -
CDR3aa: CAVHSPGGYTF
CDR3nt: TGTGCCGTGCATAGCCCAGGGGGCTACACCTTC

v_gene: TRBV11-2
abundance: many
j_gene: TRBJ1-6
d_gene: -
CDR3aa: CASSLDGLNSPLHF
CDR3nt: TGTGCCAGCAGCTTAGACGGATTAAATTCACCCCTCCACTTT

v_gene: TRBV5-6
abundance: few
j_gene: TRBJ2-3
d_gene: -
CDR3aa: CASSPNSPDTQYF
CDR3nt: TGTGCCAGCAGCCCTAACTCCCCAGATACGCAGTATTTT

v_gene: TRBV18
abundance: many
j_gene: TRBJ1-2
d_gene: -
CDR3aa: CASSPRTEDGYTF
CDR3nt: TGTGCCAGCTCACCGAGGACAGAAGATGGCTACACCTTC

v_gene: TRBV27
abundance: many
j_gene: TRBJ1-1
d_gene: -
CDR3aa: CASRVVGPSTEAFF
CDR3nt: TGTGCCAGCAGGGTTGTTGGTCCTTCGACTGAAGCTTTCTTT

v_gene: TRBV12-3/TRBV12-4
abundance: -
j_gene: TRBJ2-3
d_gene: TRBD2
CDR3aa: CASSRLAGGGGTQYF
CDR3nt: TGTGCCAGCAGTAGACTAGCGGGAGGAGGAGGTACGCAGTATTTT

v_gene: TRBV14
abundance: many
j_gene: TRBJ1-1
d_gene: -
CDR3aa: CASSQDTSYSEAFF
CDR3nt: TGTGCCAGCAGCCAAGATACGTCGTATAGTGAAGCTTTCTTT

v_gene: TRBV21-1
abundance: many
j_gene: TRBJ1-5
d_gene: -
CDR3aa: CASGPSGNGGRRLNQPQHF
CDR3nt: TGTGCCAGCGGACCCTCCGGGAACGGCGGCCGGCGACTCAATCAGCCCCAGCATTTT

v_gene: TRBV28
abundance: many
j_gene: TRBJ2-1
d_gene: TRBD1
CDR3aa: CASSPQGQGLPYNEQFF
CDR3nt: TGTGCCAGCAGTCCTCAGGGACAGGGGCTTCCTTACAATGAGCAGTTCTTC

v_gene: TRBV16
abundance: many
j_gene: TRBJ1-2
d_gene: -
CDR3aa: CASSQSRQANYGYTF
CDR3nt: TGTGCCAGCAGCCAATCCAGACAGGCAAACTATGGCTACACCTTC

v_gene: TRBV6-1
abundance: -
j_gene: TRBJ1-5
d_gene: -
CDR3aa: CASSEGRGNQPQHF
CDR3nt: TGTGCCAGCAGTGAGGGCAGGGGAAATCAGCCCCAGCATTTT

v_gene: TRBV6-2/TRBV6-3
abundance: -
j_gene: TRBJ2-5
d_gene: -
CDR3aa: CASSPWDQEETQYF
CDR3nt: TGTGCCAGCTCCCCATGGGACCAGGAAGAGACCCAGTACTTC

v_gene: TRBV27
abundance: -
j_gene: TRBJ1-5
d_gene: TRBD1
CDR3aa: CASRLTGANQPQHF
CDR3nt: TGTGCCAGCAGGCTTACAGGGGCCAATCAGCCCCAGCATTTT

v_gene: TRBV9
abundance: many
j_gene: TRBJ1-1
d_gene: -
CDR3aa: CASSVGPNTEAFF
CDR3nt: TGTGCCAGCAGCGTAGGACCTAACACTGAAGCTTTCTTT

v_gene: TRBV27
abundance: many
j_gene: TRBJ2-3
d_gene: -
CDR3aa: CASSWGGQAYRFTDTQYF
CDR3nt: TGTGCCAGCAGTTGGGGGGGACAGGCCTACCGATTCACAGATACGCAGTATTTT

v_gene: TRBV30
abundance: -
j_gene: TRBJ2-1
d_gene: -
CDR3aa: CAWRAGHREEFF
CDR3nt: TGTGCCTGGAGGGCGGGACATCGGGAGGAGTTCTTC

v_gene: TRBV5-1
abundance: many
j_gene: TRBJ1-2
d_gene: -
CDR3aa: CASSSDTTNYGYTF
CDR3nt: TGCGCCAGCAGCTCGGACACAACTAACTATGGCTACACCTTC

v_gene: TRBV9
abundance: many
j_gene: TRBJ2-1
d_gene: TRBD2
CDR3aa: CASSVTSGRSNEQFF
CDR3nt: TGTGCCAGCAGCGTAACTAGCGGGAGATCGAATGAGCAGTTCTTC

v_gene: TRBV27
abundance: many
j_gene: TRBJ2-1
d_gene: TRBD2
CDR3aa: CASSAGTSGRSEQFF
CDR3nt: TGTGCCAGCAGTGCCGGGACTAGCGGGAGAAGTGAGCAGTTCTTC

v_gene: TRBV6-7
abundance: many
j_gene: TRBJ2-1
d_gene: -
CDR3aa: CASSPPAFF
CDR3nt: TGTGCCAGCAGTCCCCCCGCGTTCTTC

v_gene: TRBV9
abundance: many
j_gene: TRBJ1-6
d_gene: -
CDR3aa: CASSGLTDPNSPLHF
CDR3nt: TGTGCCAGCAGCGGCCTGACAGACCCAAATTCACCCCTCCACTTT

v_gene: TRBV28
abundance: many
j_gene: TRBJ1-2
d_gene: -
CDR3aa: CASSPGLVLLYTF
CDR3nt: TGTGCCAGCAGCCCCGGTTTGGTCCTACTTTACACCTTC

v_gene: TRBV6-2/TRBV6-3
abundance: many
j_gene: TRBJ2-3
d_gene: -
CDR3aa: CASRRTLAGTDTQYF
CDR3nt: TGTGCCAGCAGGCGGACTCTGGCGGGCACAGATACGCAGTATTTT

v_gene: TRBV29-1
abundance: many
j_gene: TRBJ2-5
d_gene: TRBD2
CDR3aa: CSASTSGGKTQYF
CDR3nt: TGCAGCGCGTCGACTAGCGGGGGAAAGACCCAGTACTTC

v_gene: TRBV12-3/TRBV12-4
abundance: many
j_gene: TRBJ1-2
d_gene: -
CDR3aa: CASSLGATHNYGYTF
CDR3nt: TGTGCCAGCAGTTTAGGAGCGACCCATAACTATGGCTACACCTTC

v_gene: TRBV10-3
abundance: many
j_gene: TRBJ2-7
d_gene: -
CDR3aa: CAINPGAFSYEQYF
CDR3nt: TGTGCCATCAATCCAGGGGCCTTCTCCTACGAGCAGTACTTC

v_gene: TRBV4-2
abundance: many
j_gene: TRBJ2-7
d_gene: TRBD2
CDR3aa: CASSQVFGGGPSEQYF
CDR3nt: TGTGCCAGCAGCCAAGTTTTCGGGGGAGGGCCCAGCGAGCAGTACTTC

v_gene: TRBV15
abundance: -
j_gene: TRBJ2-1
d_gene: -
CDR3aa: CATSGSSVEQFF
CDR3nt: TGTGCCACCAGCGGCTCCTCGGTGGAGCAGTTCTTC

v_gene: TRBV14
abundance: many
j_gene: TRBJ2-5
d_gene: -
CDR3aa: CASSRTVQETQYF
CDR3nt: TGTGCCAGCAGCCGGACAGTACAAGAGACCCAGTACTTC